Listed below are T cell receptor beta chains from one sample, sequenced in a study of cytomegalovirus exposure and HLA in healthy donors. The protocol was immunoSEQ multiplex PCR, while the TCRdb copy is restricted to in-frame clones and leaves out a portion. The sample lists 180,000 or so clones; around a tenth were seen once. The sample consisted of PBMCs. Receptors originate from a woman in her 30s in good health and CMV-seropositive. CDR3s include the opening cysteine and the closing phenylalanine or tryptophan. The D gene is left open where the match is weak. Only part of the rows carry a size: once, few, many, or a class if the clone is expanded.

v_gene	abundance	d_gene	j_gene	CDR3aa	CDR3nt
TRBV27	NA	NA	TRBJ2-5	CASSLGGRETQYF	TGTGCCAGCAGTTTAGGAGGGAGGGAGACCCAGTACTTC
TRBV9	NA	NA	TRBJ2-1	CASTGGTGEYNEQFF	TGTGCCAGCACCGGGGGAACGGGAGAATACAATGAGCAGTTCTTC
TRBV5-1	NA	NA	TRBJ1-3	CASSLQVDSGNTIYF	TGCGCCAGCAGCTTACAGGTTGACTCTGGAAACACCATATATTTT
TRBV19	NA	NA	TRBJ1-1	CASSRRQSNTEAFF	TGTGCCTCCTCGAGGAGGCAGTCGAACACTGAAGCTTTCTTT
TRBV18	NA	TRBD1	TRBJ2-5	CASSPLGQPLLAGETQYF	TGTGCCAGCTCACCACTGGGACAGCCTCTTCTTGCAGGAGAGACCCAGTACTTC
TRBV5-4	NA	TRBD1	TRBJ2-1	CASSQQGAGDNEQFF	TGTGCCAGCAGCCAACAGGGGGCTGGGGACAATGAGCAGTTCTTC
TRBV7-8	few	NA	TRBJ1-1	CASTRGGRSPMNTEAFF	TGTGCCAGCACCCGGGGAGGGCGGTCCCCGATGAACACTGAAGCTTTCTTT
TRBV7-8	few	NA	TRBJ1-5	CASSSQTSQPQHF	TGTGCCAGCAGCTCCCAGACAAGTCAGCCCCAGCATTTT
TRBV9	NA	TRBD1	TRBJ2-1	CASRVTGGEGGRSLNEQFF	TGTGCCAGCAGAGTTACAGGGGGCGAAGGCGGGAGATCCCTCAATGAGCAGTTCTTC
TRBV7-2	few	TRBD1	TRBJ2-7	CASIPTGGPYEQYF	TGTGCCAGCATCCCGACAGGGGGACCTTACGAGCAGTACTTC
TRBV18	few	NA	TRBJ1-2	CASSPPREGYGYTF	TGTGCCAGCTCACCACCGAGAGAGGGCTATGGCTACACCTTC
TRBV4-1	NA	NA	TRBJ1-2	CASSPRQQVMGYTF	TGCGCCAGCAGCCCCCGGCAACAGGTCATGGGCTACACCTTC
TRBV5-1	NA	TRBD1	TRBJ2-5	CASSSGQPQETQYF	TGCGCCAGCAGCTCGGGACAGCCTCAAGAGACCCAGTACTTC
TRBV4-1	few	TRBD1	TRBJ2-1	CASSQERGGREQFF	TGCGCCAGCAGCCAAGAAAGAGGGGGCAGGGAGCAGTTCTTC
TRBV5-1	few	NA	TRBJ2-7	CASSTGTSVSYEQYF	TGCGCCAGCAGCACCGGGACATCGGTATCCTACGAGCAGTACTTC
TRBV7-9	few	TRBD2	TRBJ2-1	CASSPEGLAVYNEQFF	TGTGCCAGCAGCCCTGAGGGGCTAGCGGTATACAATGAGCAGTTCTTC
TRBV19	few	TRBD2	TRBJ2-7	CASSISGRPYEQYF	TGTGCCAGTAGTATTAGCGGGAGGCCCTACGAGCAGTACTTC
TRBV10-1	NA	TRBD1	TRBJ2-4	CASSESGTGVPLAKNIQYF	TGCGCCAGCAGTGAGTCAGGGACAGGGGTTCCTTTAGCCAAAAACATTCAGTACTTC
TRBV6-1	few	TRBD1	TRBJ2-7	CASSVTGGASYEQYF	TGTGCCAGCAGTGTAACAGGGGGCGCTTCCTACGAGCAGTACTTC
TRBV7-3	once	NA	TRBJ2-7	CASSSRAGPAYEQYF	TGTGCCAGCAGTTCGAGAGCGGGCCCAGCCTACGAGCAGTACTTC
TRBV12-5	few	TRBD1	TRBJ2-7	CASGLFGQGRNEQYF	TGTGCTAGTGGTTTGTTTGGACAGGGGAGGAACGAGCAGTACTTC
TRBV5-1	few	NA	TRBJ1-4	CASSSSPLEGEKLFF	TGCGCCAGCAGCTCCTCCCCCCTGGAGGGTGAAAAACTGTTTTTT
TRBV5-1	few	TRBD2	TRBJ2-6	CATRAGSGTGANVLTF	TGCGCCACCAGAGCGGGTAGCGGGACTGGGGCCAACGTCCTGACTTTC
TRBV19	few	NA	TRBJ2-3	CASEGQLPDTQYF	TGTGCCAGTGAAGGACAGTTGCCAGATACGCAGTATTTT
TRBV21-1	few	NA	TRBJ1-4	CASSKGWGTEGNEKLFF	TGTGCCAGCAGCAAAGGTTGGGGGACAGAGGGCAATGAAAAACTGTTTTTT
TRBV4-1	few	TRBD2	TRBJ2-7	CASSQGASGNSYEQYF	TGCGCCAGCAGCCAAGGGGCTAGCGGGAACTCCTACGAGCAGTACTTC
TRBV18	NA	TRBD1	TRBJ2-7	CASSPDRGREQYF	TGTGCCAGCTCACCGGACAGGGGGCGCGAGCAGTACTTC
TRBV5-6	few	NA	TRBJ1-5	CASSLLARYNQPQHF	TGTGCCAGCAGCCTCCTAGCAAGGTACAATCAGCCCCAGCATTTT
TRBV2	NA	TRBD2	TRBJ2-7	CASSEAKRDYEQYF	TGTGCCAGCAGTGAGGCGAAGCGGGACTACGAGCAGTACTTC
TRBV27	few	NA	TRBJ2-3	CASSLFRDSDTQYF	TGTGCCAGCAGTCTATTCCGGGATTCAGATACGCAGTATTTT
TRBV29-1	NA	NA	TRBJ1-5	CSVERVRGPNQPQHF	TGCAGCGTTGAAAGGGTCAGGGGCCCCAATCAGCCCCAGCATTTT
TRBV9	few	TRBD1	TRBJ2-5	CASSITGGKETQYF	TGTGCCAGCAGCATAACAGGGGGTAAAGAGACCCAGTACTTC
TRBV7-8	few	TRBD1	TRBJ1-1	CASSGRTGLPEAFF	TGTGCCAGCAGCGGGAGGACAGGGCTACCTGAAGCTTTCTTT
TRBV19	NA	TRBD1	TRBJ1-1	CASSMRDRASEAFF	TGTGCCAGTAGTATGAGGGACAGGGCTTCTGAAGCTTTCTTT
TRBV27	NA	TRBD2	TRBJ2-2	CASSLMGLAGGLNTGELFF	TGTGCCAGCAGTTTAATGGGACTAGCGGGAGGTCTGAACACCGGGGAGCTGTTTTTT
TRBV7-2	few	TRBD2	TRBJ2-1	CASSLMASGRVGNEQFF	TGTGCCAGCAGCTTAATGGCTAGCGGGAGAGTAGGTAATGAGCAGTTCTTC
TRBV5-1	NA	TRBD1	TRBJ1-2	CASSLETGGYYGYTF	TGCGCCAGCAGCTTGGAGACAGGGGGCTACTATGGCTACACCTTC
TRBV4-1	NA	TRBD2	TRBJ2-1	CASSQRGLAGNNEQFF	TGCGCCAGCAGCCAGAGGGGACTAGCGGGAAACAATGAGCAGTTCTTC
TRBV5-1	few	NA	TRBJ2-3	CASSPSPSTDTQYF	TGCGCCAGCAGCCCCTCCCCTAGCACAGATACGCAGTATTTT
TRBV11-2	few	NA	TRBJ1-2	CASTPGRGGYGYTF	TGTGCCAGCACCCCAGGGAGGGGGGGCTATGGCTACACCTTC
TRBV2	NA	NA	TRBJ1-2	CASSEQVDYGYTF	TGTGCCAGCAGTGAACAGGTAGATTATGGCTACACCTTC
TRBV6-5	many	NA	TRBJ1-5	CASSYTTNQPQHF	TGTGCCAGCAGTTACACAACCAATCAGCCCCAGCATTTT
TRBV29-1	few	NA	TRBJ2-2	CSVVPEINTGELFF	TGCAGCGTTGTTCCGGAGATAAACACCGGGGAGCTGTTTTTT
TRBV30	NA	NA	TRBJ2-7	CAWRGDSYEQYF	TGTGCCTGGAGGGGTGACAGCTACGAGCAGTACTTC
TRBV5-1	NA	TRBD2	TRBJ2-2	CASSPSWLAGADKGELFF	TGCGCCAGCAGCCCCAGTTGGTTGGCGGGAGCAGACAAAGGGGAGCTGTTTTTT
TRBV9	few	TRBD2	TRBJ2-3	CASSALGSSGRAGDTQYF	TGTGCCAGCAGCGCCCTAGGGTCTAGCGGGAGGGCGGGAGATACGCAGTATTTT
TRBV4-2	many	TRBD1	TRBJ1-2	CASSQEGQGGYYGYTF	TGTGCCAGCAGCCAAGAGGGACAGGGTGGTTACTATGGCTACACCTTC
TRBV4-1	few	NA	TRBJ2-7	CASSQEVSGPLEQYF	TGCGCCAGCAGCCAAGAGGTCTCCGGTCCCCTCGAGCAGTACTTC
TRBV19	few	TRBD2	TRBJ2-7	CASSITAGPGGPEQYF	TGTGCCAGTAGTATAACGGCGGGACCGGGGGGGCCCGAGCAGTACTTC
TRBV7-2	NA	TRBD1	TRBJ2-1	CASSLGWGRGSYNEQFF	TGTGCCAGCAGCTTAGGATGGGGCAGGGGGTCCTACAATGAGCAGTTCTTC
TRBV2	NA	TRBD1	TRBJ1-2	CASSEVRDSPRGYTF	TGTGCCAGCAGTGAAGTGAGGGACAGCCCCAGAGGCTACACCTTC
TRBV10-1	NA	TRBD2	TRBJ2-1	CASSVLAGGDEQFF	TGCGCCAGCAGTGTACTAGCGGGGGGTGATGAGCAGTTCTTC